The 22 T cell receptor beta chains presented below share a single source sample, sequenced in a study of identical twins. TCRdb used MiXCR to reprocess the 5' RACE reads, holding one entry per CDR3 protein. The sample has 350,000 to 400,000 distinct CDR3 sequences, 9% to 10% seen once. The sequenced sample was naive T cells sorted from blood. All receptors derive from a woman between 45 and 60 years old in good health.

This clonotype has only a few counts. The chain carries TRBV29-1 and TRBJ1-1; D unresolved. Germline CDR1 is SQVTM and CDR2 is ANQGSEA. V was shortened by 7 bases and J by 3 bases, with 12 bases between the two germline ends. The CDR3 totals 12 residues. For the CDR3, the DNA is TGCAGCGCCGCGGAGCTTTACACTGAAGCTTTCTTT. Amino acids: CSAAELYTEAFF.

The chain combines TRBV6-2 or TRBV6-3 with TRBJ1-5, with D maybe TRBD1 (5 bases). The V and J ends lost 2 bases and 4 bases respectively, with 12 bases between them. The CDR3 is made up of 15 amino acids. CDR1 is MNHEY and CDR2 is SVGEGT in the germline V gene. The CDR3 protein is CASSYGFGGNQPQHF. The CDR3 DNA reads TGTGCCAGCAGTTACGGATTTGGGGGGAATCAGCCCCAGCATTTT.

This clonotype was observed a handful of times. The chain joins TRBV7-3 to TRBJ2-3; TRBD2 matches at 9 bases. Germline CDR1 is SGHTA and CDR2 is FQGTGA. This CDR3 has 15 residues. With V trimmed by 5 bases and J by 3 bases, 6 bases remained unmatched. CDR3: CASSNVAGGTDTQYF. The CDR3 nucleotides are TGTGCCAGCAGCAACGTGGCGGGAGGGACAGATACGCAGTATTTT.

In its sample, this clonotype was seen a few times. The rearrangement uses TRBV9 and TRBJ2-5; D unclear. CDR1 and CDR2 from the germline V gene are SGDLS and YYNGEE. CDR3 length equals 15 residues. The V gene lost 0 bases and the J gene lost 2 bases, with 11 bases spanning the gap. The CDR3 sequence: CASSVGGSFQETQYF. The CDR3 DNA is TGTGCCAGCAGCGTAGGTGGGTCGTTTCAAGAGACCCAGTACTTC.

This clonotype turned up a few times. This chain connects TRBV20-1 to TRBJ2-7; D not certain. CDR3 size: 12 residues. V gave up 4 bases and J gave up 2 bases, with 9 bases separating them. Germline V CDR1 and CDR2: DFQATT, SNEGSKA (reference sequence). This CDR3 reads CSATRTPYEQYV. The CDR3 DNA sequence: TGCAGTGCTACCAGGACCCCCTACGAGCAGTACGTC.

The rearrangement uses TRBV20-1 and TRBJ2-1, with 9 bases identical to TRBD2. The germline V gene encodes CDR1 DFQATT and CDR2 SNEGSKA (reference sequence). The CDR3 sequence is 15 residues long. After removal of 2 bases from V and 6 bases from J, the junction contained 8 bases not matched to a gene. Written as DNA, the CDR3 is TGCAGTGCTAGAAACGGCGGGAGGGCCGCCAATGAGCAGTTCTTC. It codes for CSARNGGRAANEQFF.

The chain carries TRBV5-1 and TRBJ1-5; D is unclear. The germline V and J ends were trimmed by 0 bases and 4 bases, with 14 bases remaining between them. The CDR3 runs 16 residues. CDR1 SGHRS and CDR2 YFSETQ come from the germline V gene. CDR3 loop: CASSLGFGSLNQPQHF. CDR3 DNA sequence: TGCGCCAGCAGCTTGGGTTTTGGAAGCCTAAATCAGCCCCAGCATTTT. Variable domain in full (rest from reference TRBV5-1 and TRBJ1-5): KAGVTQTPRYLIKTRGQQVTLSCSPISGHRSVSWYQQTPGQGLQFLFEYFSETQRNKGNFPGRFSGRQFSNSRSEMNVSTLELGDSALYLCASSLGFGSLNQPQHFGDGTRLSIL.

This clonotype was observed a few times. The germline gene is not matched at one end of the junction; a read error may be the cause. V and J are TRBV24-1 and TRBJ2-2, with 8 nucleotides matching TRBD1. Germline V CDR1 and CDR2: KGHDR, SFDVKD. CDR3 length: 15 amino acids. The CDR3 sequence: CATSEPGQDTGDLFF. The DNA of the CDR3 is TGTGCCACCAGTGAACCGGGACAGGATACCGGGGACCTGTTTTTT.

CDR3 DNA: TGTGCCATCGGAGGGTCTTCCTACGAGCAGTACTTC. Protein product: CAIGGSSYEQYF. The V and J genes are TRBV10-3 and TRBJ2-7; D perhaps matches TRBD2 (6 bases). Per germline, CDR1 ENHRY and CDR2 SYGVKD. The CDR3 runs to 12 residues. V shed 8 bases and J shed 1 base, with 9 bases lying between them.

This clonotype was detected ten times or more. This chain links TRBV3-1 with TRBJ2-1, with TRBD2 matching 7 bases. Per germline, CDR1 LGHDT and CDR2 YNNKEL (reference sequence). Trimming removed 0 bases from V and 6 bases from J; junction bases left unmatched: 14. The CDR3 is 18 residues long. CDR3 DNA sequence: TGTGCCAGCAGCCAAGAGTTGGCGGGAGTATTTTTCGGCAATGAGCAGTTCTTC. Protein product: CASSQELAGVFFGNEQFF.

This clonotype has only a few counts. The rearrangement joins TRBV9 to TRBJ2-2; 8 nucleotides match TRBD2. Germline loops: CDR1 SGDLS, CDR2 YYNGEE. The V segment lost 2 bases and the J segment 3 bases; nucleotides outside the gene matches: 6. CDR3 length: 16 residues. CDR3: CASSVGIAGYTGELFF. The CDR3 DNA reads as TGTGCCAGCAGCGTGGGAATAGCGGGGTACACCGGGGAGCTGTTTTTT.

V usage is TRBV29-1 and J usage is TRBJ2-7, with D tentatively TRBD1 (5 bases). The V gene lost 2 bases and the J gene lost 0 bases, with 8 bases spanning the gap. The CDR3 loop spans 13 amino acids. The germline V gene has CDR1 SQVTM and CDR2 ANQGSEA. The CDR3 spells CSVERGSSYEQYF. The CDR3 DNA sequence: TGCAGCGTTGAAAGGGGCAGCTCCTACGAGCAGTACTTC.

This clonotype was counted ten times or more. This chain links TRBV5-1 with TRBJ2-7; D might be TRBD2 (5 bases). The length of the CDR3 is 13 residues. The V end lost 0 bases, the J end lost 5 bases, and 9 bases lay between the germline ends. The germline V gene encodes CDR1 SGHRS and CDR2 YFSETQ. The CDR3 DNA reads TGCGCCAGCAGCTTGGTAAGGAGGAACGAGCAGTACTTC. This encodes CASSLVRRNEQYF.

Only a few counts were recorded for this clonotype. The chain links TRBV12-3 or TRBV12-4 to TRBJ2-7; TRBD1 matches at 10 bases. The trim removed 0 bases at V and 2 bases at J, leaving 7 bases unmatched. The CDR3 is 17 residues long. CDR3 protein: CASSLAPLGTGAYEQYF. In DNA, the CDR3 is TGTGCCAGCAGTTTAGCTCCTCTTGGGACAGGGGCCTACGAGCAGTACTTC.

Turning to this clonotype: A much bigger clone sits one base away, suggesting this may be a read error. The chain recombines TRBV12-3 or TRBV12-4 with TRBJ1-2; tentative D call: TRBD1 (6 bases). This CDR3 has 14 residues. As DNA, the CDR3 is TGTGCCAGCAGTACGACTCGGGGGCAGTATGGCTACCCCTTC. Amino acid sequence: CASSTTRGQYGYPF.

The V gene is TRBV7-6, the J gene TRBJ2-5; 7 bases map to TRBD2. Germline loops: CDR1 SGHVS, CDR2 FNYEAQ. After removal of 2 bases from V and 4 bases from J, the junction contained 13 bases not matched to a gene. The CDR3 has 17 residues. CDR3 nucleotides: TGTGCCAGCAGCTTACCTGCGGGAGACCCTCGGAGAGAGACCCAGTACTTC. This translates into CASSLPAGDPRRETQYF.

The chain combines TRBV5-1 with TRBJ1-1; D remains unclear. Deletions cut 0 bases from V and 7 bases from J, with 10 bases between. The germline gives CDR1 SGHRS, CDR2 YFSETQ. The CDR3 sequence is 13 residues long. CDR3 coding DNA: TGCGCCAGCAGCTTGGGCGGAACCGTTGAAGCTTTCTTT. Its translation: CASSLGGTVEAFF.

This clonotype was recorded at least ten times. The chain joins TRBV5-1 to TRBJ2-1, with 7 bases identical to TRBD1. Looked up from germline, CDR1 is SGHRS and CDR2 is YFSETQ. This CDR3 has 17 amino acids. With 2 bases clipped from V and 1 base from J, the junction kept 9 bases outside the gene matches. This chain's CDR3 is CASSFRMQGVSYNEQFF. The DNA of the CDR3 is TGCGCCAGCAGCTTTAGGATGCAGGGGGTTTCCTACAATGAGCAGTTCTTC.

V is TRBV20-1 and J is TRBJ1-5; no clear D gene. The CDR3 covers 14 residues. Germline CDR1 reads DFQATT; CDR2 reads SNEGSKA (reference sequence). Trimming took off 6 bases at V and 4 bases at J, with 16 bases between the two ends. CDR3 in amino acids: CSAIPGSGNQPQHF. CDR3 DNA sequence: TGCAGTGCCATCCCCGGTTCGGGGAATCAGCCCCAGCATTTT.

This clonotype was counted many times. The rearrangement links TRBV10-3 to TRBJ2-7; D unresolved. In germline, CDR1 is ENHRY, CDR2 SYGVKD. The CDR3 has 12 amino acids. Trimming left V 7 bases short and J 3 bases short, with 10 bases between. The CDR3 is CAIMGNGYEQYF. The CDR3 DNA is TGTGCCATCATGGGGAACGGCTACGAGCAGTACTTC.

This clonotype has only a few counts. This chain connects TRBV11-3 to TRBJ2-7, with D perhaps TRBD2 (6 bases). The CDR3 is 13 residues long. V lost 5 bases and J lost 7, with 15 bases in between. Germline V gives CDR1 SGHNT, CDR2 YENEEA. CDR3 bases: TGTGCCAGCAGCATCACGATCGGAGGGGAGCAGTACGTC. Its translation: CASSITIGGEQYV.

This clonotype was seen only a few times. This chain uses TRBV3-1 with TRBJ2-1; D is unresolved. Germline values: CDR1 LGHDT, CDR2 YNNKEL (reference sequence). This CDR3 is 13 amino acids long. V lost 0 bases and J 7 bases, leaving 7 bases between the germline ends. The CDR3 bases are TGTGCCAGCAGCCAAGATCACGGGAATGAGCAGTTCTTC. Translation gives CASSQDHGNEQFF.